Listed below are T cell receptor beta chains from one sample, sequenced in a study of patients and donors after allogeneic stem cell transplantation. TCRdb redid the calling of the RT-PCR reads with MiXCR, one entry per CDR3 protein. The sample yields around 160,000 distinct CDR3 sequences, about 30% seen once. Sequencing used blood, either unsorted or a sorted T cell fraction (not recorded which). These receptors were collected from a human donor who was either an allogeneic HSCT recipient or a stem cell or donor lymphocyte infusion donor (not recorded which). It is not recorded whose cells these are; they may come from a transplant donor. The CDR3 runs from the conserved cysteine through the conserved F or W. D genes are given only for firm matches. Clone sizes are given selectively: once, few, many, or a class where the clone is expanded.

. | . | TRBJ1-6 | TRBV30 | TGTGCCTGGAGTGTACCCCCTTCAGGGCTTAATAATTCACCCCTCCACTTT | CAWSVPPSGLNNSPLHF
once | TRBD2 | TRBJ2-3 | TRBV7-9 | TGTGCCAGCAGCCTAGCGGGAGACGGAGATACGCAGTATTTT | CASSLAGDGDTQYF
once | TRBD2 | TRBJ2-7 | TRBV7-9 | TGTGCCACTAGCGGGTTGCTAACCTACGAGCAGTACTTC | CATSGLLTYEQYF
. | . | TRBJ2-7 | TRBV4-3 | TGCGCCAGCAGCCAAAGCACCGGGTCTATTAGCTCCTACGAGCAGTACTTC | CASSQSTGSISSYEQYF
. | TRBD2 | TRBJ2-1 | TRBV5-1 | TGCGCCAGCAGCTTGGCCGGACTAGCGGGATTCAATGAGCAGTTCTTC | CASSLAGLAGFNEQFF
. | TRBD1 | TRBJ2-7 | TRBV12-3/TRBV12-4 | TGTGCCAGCAGTGATGGACAGGGAAAATACTCCTACGAGCAGTACTTC | CASSDGQGKYSYEQYF
once | . | TRBJ2-2 | TRBV4-2 | TGTGCCAGCAGCCAAGATCATGGCACCGGGGAGCTGTTTTTT | CASSQDHGTGELFF
many | . | TRBJ1-5 | TRBV12-3/TRBV12-4 | TGTGCCAGCAGTTTCGTTTCTGTGGGTCAGCCCCAGCATTTT | CASSFVSVGQPQHF
few | TRBD1 | TRBJ1-1 | TRBV25-1 | TGTGCCAGCAGCGCCAGGGGGGGGGTGAACACTGAAGCTTTCTTT | CASSARGGVNTEAFF
many | . | TRBJ1-1 | TRBV12-3/TRBV12-4 | TGTGCCAGCAGCCCCGGGAACACTGAAGCTTTCTTT | CASSPGNTEAFF
. | TRBD2 | TRBJ2-7 | TRBV7-3 | TGTGCCAGCAGCATCAGCGGACTAGCGGGAGCCTCCTACGAGCAGTACTTC | CASSISGLAGASYEQYF
. | . | TRBJ2-1 | TRBV20-1 | TGCAGTGCTTTGACTAGGGTCAATGAGCAGTTCTTC | CSALTRVNEQFF
few | . | TRBJ1-1 | TRBV5-1 | TGCGCCAGCAGCTTGCAGGGGATGTCATGGTGGACTGAAGCTTTCTTT | CASSLQGMSWWTEAFF